This T cell receptor beta chain derives from a study of monozygotic twins with inflammatory bowel disease (dated by TCRdb to between 2019 and 2020). Looking at the study overall: A total of roughly 28 monozygotic twin pairs were included in the full study, comprising nine German pairs (four IBD-concordant, five IBD-discordant) and 19 IBD-discordant Danish pairs. The search for disease-associated traits relied mainly on comparing, within discordant pairs, IBD patients with their genetically identical healthy co-twins. Each individual had, on average, about 151 000 unique TCRalpha sequences and 181 000 unique TCRbeta sequences available for analysis. Broader findings and caveats from the paper: The analysis was unable to tell apart different T cell subtypes. Because patients received different immunosuppressive treatments, the repertoires may have picked up extra background noise and variability between individuals. No single strong signal or clonotype linked to IBD turned up in the results, so the idea that one exists was not supported. Repertoire similarity did not differ between concordant and discordant twins, which could be due to limited statistical power. A decrease in TCRbeta repertoire diversity, as measured by inverse Simpson index, was observed in IBD patients compared with their healthy co-twins. Compared with healthy twins, IBD patients had fewer clonotypes in common with other individuals, a difference most pronounced in patients showing signs of disease activity.

As for this clonotype: Which antigen it targets is not known.

Library construction relied on 5' RACE. For each TCR library, 3,500 to 4,000 ng of total RNA was used. For each sample, cDNA was synthesized in eight separate reactions using SMARTScribe reverse transcriptase. During cDNA synthesis, template switching introduced unique molecular identifiers that contained a 6-nucleotide sample barcode. TCRalpha and TCRbeta cDNA was amplified by two nested PCRs of approximately 17 and 9 cycles, with bead purification after each PCR. Before amplification, the cDNA was treated with uracil DNA-glycosylase and purified using the QIAquick PCR purification kit. The second PCR added Illumina TruSeq-compatible adapters along with sample-specific barcodes. Library quality and concentration were checked on TapeStation and Qubit, and libraries were pooled at about 4.9 ng each. The pooled libraries were sequenced with 2 x 100 bp reads and custom sequencing primers on an Illumina HiSeq2500 single-index Rapid Run. Turning to the authors' computational methods: PCR and sequencing errors were corrected by UMI-based consensus assembly using MiGEC version 1.2.6. V(D)J alignment, clonotype assembly and CDR3 extraction were performed with MiXCR version 2.1.1. Normalisation of gene usage, clonotype sharing and MAIT/NKT TCR abundance was achieved by analysing the top 1000, 10 000 and 20 000 clonotypes per sample. Diversity was computed as the inverse Simpson index with the vegan R package after downsampling to 27 000 UMIs. Paired Mann-Whitney U tests were applied to discordant twin pairs, with Benjamini-Hochberg correction for multiple testing. TCRdb reprocessed the reads into one record per CDR3 protein sequence, lacking DNA. The V and J calls were not made by the authors but by TCRdb's processing. The sample's clone listing holds approximately 85,000 distinct CDR3 sequences. 7.4% of the sample belongs to the ten largest clones.

Its CDR3 holds 13 amino acids, cysteine through phenylalanine. The DNA sequence is not available. CDR1 and CDR2 were assigned from the germline V gene (reference sequence) as DFQATT and SNEGSKA. An approximately 2.5 ml peripheral blood sample was drawn into PAXgene tubes per donor and stored at -80°C. Without any T cell sorting, total RNA was extracted from whole blood using the PAXgene blood miRNA kit on an automated QIAcube. Deep TCRalpha and TCRbeta repertoire profiling with unique molecular barcoding was performed on peripheral blood of monozygotic twin pairs concordant or discordant for inflammatory bowel disease. Smoking habits were recorded for all twin pairs, and individuals were classified as current, former or never smokers.

Here the chain combines TRBV20-1 and TRBJ2-1; TCRdb reports TRBD1, a call that lacks DNA to check it against. The sequenced sample consisted of blood. The origin of this receptor is a human donor with ulcerative colitis or Crohn's disease, or a healthy co-twin of an affected twin (not recorded which). The CDR3: CSARSDRDNEQFF.